These T cell receptor beta chains were read from a single sample in a study of blood T cell repertoires in COVID-19. Assay: immunoSEQ multiplex PCR; the TCRdb copy retains only in-frame clones and omits some. The sample includes more than 250,000 clones, 70% to 90% seen only once; the top ten take approximately 5.3%. The sequenced sample was PBMCs or T cells enriched from blood (not recorded which). The receptor source for this set is a woman between 25 and 40 years old who had recovered from COVID-19. CDR3s include the opening cysteine and the closing phenylalanine or tryptophan. Each record gives: clone size, J gene, D gene, V gene, CDR3 DNA, CDR3 protein. D genes are given only for firm matches. Size is omitted from some rows. Given values are once, few, many or a class for expanded clones.

-	TRBJ2-5	-	TRBV18	TGTGCCAGCTCACCACCGACGGGAAGGGTCCAAGAGACCCAGTACTTC	CASSPPTGRVQETQYF
-	TRBJ1-5	-	TRBV12-3/TRBV12-4	TGTGCCAGCAGCCCCGGTAAGAATCAGCCCCAGCATTTT	CASSPGKNQPQHF
-	TRBJ1-2	-	TRBV6-5	TGTGCCAGCAGTTACAGCGGGCGCACTAACTATGGCTACACCTTC	CASSYSGRTNYGYTF
-	TRBJ2-2	-	TRBV6-5	TGTGCCACCGGAGCCGCCAGAAACACCGGGGAGCTGTTTTTT	CATGAARNTGELFF
few	TRBJ1-2	-	TRBV7-8	TGTGCCAGCAGCTTAGTGCCCGGACATACTAACTATGGCTACACCTTC	CASSLVPGHTNYGYTF
-	TRBJ1-1	TRBD1	TRBV11-2	TGTGCCAGCAGCCCAGGGGCAGGGGGCGCGTCCAGCACTGAAGCTTTCTTT	CASSPGAGGASSTEAFF
-	TRBJ1-1	-	TRBV6-5	TGTGCCAGCAGCTTTGGGGACATAACTGAAGCTTTCTTT	CASSFGDITEAFF
-	TRBJ2-1	TRBD2	TRBV19	TGTGCCAGTAGAGGCGGGGGGCACCTCGGATACAATGAGCAGTTCTTC	CASRGGGHLGYNEQFF
many	TRBJ1-3	TRBD1	TRBV30	TGTGCCTCGACCGGGACAGGGGGCTCTGGAAACACCATATATTTT	CASTGTGGSGNTIYF
-	TRBJ2-3	TRBD2	TRBV9	TGTGCCAGCAGCGTAGGACTAGCGGGGGCCAGCACAGATACGCAGTATTTT	CASSVGLAGASTDTQYF
-	TRBJ1-2	TRBD1	TRBV9	TGTGCCAGCAGCGGCACAGGGGTGTATGGCTACACCTTC	CASSGTGVYGYTF
few	TRBJ1-2	-	TRBV5-1	TGCGCCAGCAGCGACGAGCTAGGATCTGGCTACACCTTC	CASSDELGSGYTF
-	TRBJ1-1	-	TRBV18	TGTGCCAGCTCACCACTGGGGGAGGGCGGTGAAGCTTTCTTT	CASSPLGEGGEAFF
-	TRBJ1-1	-	TRBV5-1	TGCGCCAGCAGCTTGAGCCCGGGAAGTACTGAAGCTTTCTTT	CASSLSPGSTEAFF
-	TRBJ2-5	TRBD1	TRBV7-3	TGTGCCAGCAGCTTAAGCCCTCCCGGGACAGGGGAAGAGACCCAGTACTTC	CASSLSPPGTGEETQYF
-	TRBJ1-2	-	TRBV7-9	TGTGCCAGCAGCTTAGCTTTGGGCAATTCAAAAACGCTGGACTATGGCTACACCTTC	CASSLALGNSKTLDYGYTF
-	TRBJ1-1	-	TRBV7-9	TGTGCCAGCAGCTTACAGGGGCCGAACACTGAAGCTTTCTTT	CASSLQGPNTEAFF
-	TRBJ1-5	TRBD1	TRBV7-8	TGTGCCAGCAGCAAGTCACTCCGGGACAGCAATAGCAATCAGCCCCAGCATTTT	CASSKSLRDSNSNQPQHF
-	TRBJ2-3	TRBD1	TRBV30	TGTGCCTGGGACCGACAGGGGGCCACAGATACGCAGTATTTT	CAWDRQGATDTQYF
-	TRBJ1-5	TRBD1	TRBV4-1	TGCGCCAGCAGCCACCGACAGGGGGATTTCCCCCAGCATTTT	CASSHRQGDFPQHF
-	TRBJ2-3	-	TRBV7-8	TGTGCCAGCAGCTCCAGACAGGTAGATACGCAGTATTTT	CASSSRQVDTQYF
-	TRBJ1-4	TRBD1	TRBV25-1	TGTGCCAGCGGATACTCTACAGGGGGGGGAGGAAAACTGTTTTTT	CASGYSTGGGGKLFF
-	TRBJ1-6	TRBD1	TRBV7-9	TGTGCCAGCAGCTTAGGTGGGACAGTTCCCCTCCACTTT	CASSLGGTVPLHF
-	TRBJ2-1	TRBD1	TRBV6-6	TGTGCCAGCAGCAAGGGGGCCACCGGGCAGTTCTTC	CASSKGATGQFF
once	TRBJ2-7	TRBD1	TRBV27	TGTGCCAGCAGTTTCCAGGGGGCTGGGTACGAGCAGTACTTC	CASSFQGAGYEQYF
-	TRBJ2-5	-	TRBV4-2	TGTGCCAGCAGCCAAACAACCCTGGCGGGGAGCCAAGAGACCCAGTACTTC	CASSQTTLAGSQETQYF
-	TRBJ2-2	-	TRBV7-8	TGTGCCAGCAGCTTAGGAGAGGGGGACACCGGGGAGCTGTTTTTT	CASSLGEGDTGELFF
-	TRBJ1-1	-	TRBV25-1	TGTGCCAGCAGAACAGGTACATTCACTGAAGCTTTCTTT	CASRTGTFTEAFF
-	TRBJ1-2	TRBD1	TRBV2	TGTGCCAGCATGGAGGGGGCAGAAGGCTACACCTTC	CASMEGAEGYTF
-	TRBJ2-1	-	TRBV9	TGTGCCAGCAGCGTAGTCCCGTTGACAGTTAGCTCCTACAATGAGCAGTTCTTC	CASSVVPLTVSSYNEQFF
-	TRBJ1-2	-	TRBV30	TGTGCCTGGAGCCTAACAGAGAACTATGGCTACACCTTC	CAWSLTENYGYTF
few	TRBJ1-2	TRBD1	TRBV29-1	TGCAGCGCCGAGACAGGGCCGGGCTATGGCTACACCTTC	CSAETGPGYGYTF
once	TRBJ1-3	-	TRBV9	TGTGCCAGCAGCGTAGTGGAGGGTCCGGGAAACACCATATATTTT	CASSVVEGPGNTIYF
once	TRBJ1-5	-	TRBV19	TGTGCCAGTAGTATTACAGGGATTCGTGGCAATCAGCCCCAGCATTTT	CASSITGIRGNQPQHF
-	TRBJ1-4	TRBD1	TRBV19	TGTGCCAGCGGACAGGATAAAAATGAAAAACTGTTTTTT	CASGQDKNEKLFF
-	TRBJ1-1	TRBD1	TRBV10-3	TGTGCCATCCACAGGGGTGGTCTGGCTTTCTTT	CAIHRGGLAFF
-	TRBJ1-2	-	TRBV12-3/TRBV12-4	TGTGCCAGCAGTTCGACAGTGAACTATGGCTACACCTTC	CASSSTVNYGYTF
-	TRBJ2-2	TRBD2	TRBV10-1	TGCGCCAGCAGACCCGGGACTAGCGGGAACACCGGGGAGCTGTTTTTT	CASRPGTSGNTGELFF
-	TRBJ2-7	-	TRBV7-9	TGTGCCAGCAGCCAACAGGGCCACGAGCAGTACTTC	CASSQQGHEQYF
-	TRBJ2-1	-	TRBV11-3	TGTGCCAGCAGCTTGCAGTCAGGGGAGCAGTTCTTC	CASSLQSGEQFF
-	TRBJ1-4	TRBD1	TRBV2	TGTGCCAGCAGTGATACCAGGGGGACTAATGAAAAACTGTTTTTT	CASSDTRGTNEKLFF
-	TRBJ2-6	-	TRBV9	TGTGCCAGCAGCAATGACAGGAGCTCTGGGGCCAACGTCCTGACTTTC	CASSNDRSSGANVLTF
few	TRBJ1-1	-	TRBV27	TGTGCCAGCAGGTCCAACTTGAACACTGAAGCTTTCTTT	CASRSNLNTEAFF